The 13 T cell receptor beta chains presented below share a single source sample, sequenced in a study of Ad26.COV2.S vaccination and SARS-CoV-2 variants (dated by TCRdb to the early 2020s). The sample's treatment or condition label is to be understood as: approximately 18 received Ad26.COV2.S at low or high dose, single or two shots; five or six received placebo; per-sample allocation not given. For vaccine and placebo recipients, the sequenced repertoires came from samples collected on day 63 after the first injection. Receptor libraries were prepared by the immunoSEQ multiplex PCR assay. TCRdb holds this immuneACCESS table with in-frame rearrangements only. Some clones are missing; in checked studies, unresolved V genes explain under half, and the rest has no known cause. Here the sample has a few hundred thousand clones; 85% to 90% occur a single time. The top ten constitute 4.5% to 7% of the sample.

The starting material was peripheral blood, obtained in a trial of Ad26.COV2.S vaccine versus placebo. The receptor set was obtained from a person aged 18-65 years who received the Ad26.COV2.S COVID-19 vaccine or a placebo.

The CDR3 region is CASSLGGGVSTDTQYF. CDR3 nucleotide sequence: TGTGCCAGCAGCTTGGGGGGTGGAGTGAGCACAGATACGCAGTATTTT. This chain connects TRBV5-6 to TRBJ2-3; no reliable D call. This CDR3 comprises 16 residues. From germline, CDR1 is SGHDT and CDR2 YYEEEE. The germline V and J ends were trimmed by 0 bases and 0 bases, with 11 bases remaining between them.

The chain combines TRBV19 with TRBJ1-2; weak D call: TRBD1 (6 bases). Germline V gives CDR1 LNHDA, CDR2 SQIVND (reference sequence). V lost 1 base to trimming and J lost 0 bases, with 18 bases between them. CDR3 length: 18 amino acids. In DNA, the CDR3 is TGTGCCAGTAGTATAGGTCTGGCCAGGGGATTGCCTAACTATGGCTACACCTTC. It specifies CASSIGLARGLPNYGYTF. Using reference TRBV19 and TRBJ1-2 for the parts outside the CDR3, the full variable domain is DGGITQSPKYLFRKEGQNVTLSCEQNLNHDAMYWYRQDPGQGLRLIYYSQIVNDFQKGDIAEGYSVSREKKESFPLTVTSAQKNPTAFYLCASSIGLARGLPNYGYTFGSGTRLTVV.

The chain joins TRBV7-9 to TRBJ2-5, with D possibly TRBD1 on 7 matching bases. CDR1 and CDR2 (germline): SEHNR, FQNEAQ (reference sequence). The CDR3 runs 16 residues. Trimming took 7 bases from V and 4 from J, leaving 22 bases between them. The CDR3 DNA sequence: TGTGCCAGCAACCCGGGCAGGGGGGATTACCGAGAGACCCAGTACTTC. Protein sequence: CASNPGRGDYRETQYF.

The genes are TRBV5-1 and TRBJ1-1; 8 positions match TRBD1. The ends lost 4 bases at V and 4 bases at J; junction bases unmatched: 6. Germline CDR1 and CDR2: SGHRS and YFSETQ. The CDR3 length is 14 residues. CDR3 sequence reads: CASSPTGVGTEAFF. CDR3 DNA sequence: TGCGCCAGCAGCCCGACAGGGGTAGGCACTGAAGCTTTCTTT.

The chain carries TRBV7-3 and TRBJ1-5; tentatively, D is TRBD1 (5 bases). The length of the CDR3 is 14 residues. CDR1 is SGHTA, CDR2 FQGTGA, per germline. V gave up 5 bases and J gave up 2 bases, with 10 bases separating them. This chain's CDR3 is CASSTGGGNQPQHF. CDR3 bases: TGTGCCAGCAGCACAGGTGGGGGCAATCAGCCCCAGCATTTT.

V and J are TRBV9 and TRBJ1-1; D is unclear. The germline V gene has CDR1 SGDLS and CDR2 YYNGEE. V lost 0 bases and J lost 5, with 14 bases in between. The CDR3 consists of 15 residues. The CDR3 bases are TGTGCCAGCAGCGTAGATCTGGGGAAGGAGACTGAAGCTTTCTTT. It is translated as CASSVDLGKETEAFF.

The chain couples TRBV7-2 to TRBJ1-4, with D perhaps matching TRBD1 (5 bases). V lost 4 bases, J lost 3 bases, and 12 bases lay in between. The CDR3 has 15 amino acids. Germline CDR1 is SGHTA and CDR2 is FQGNSA. CDR3 protein: CASSSGGVANEKLFF. DNA for the CDR3: TGTGCCAGCAGCTCTGGGGGGGTAGCTAATGAAAAACTGTTTTTT. The complete variable domain, with remaining parts taken from reference TRBV7-2 and TRBJ1-4, reads GAGVSQSPSNKVTEKGKDVELRCDPISGHTALYWYRQSLGQGLEFLIYFQGNSAPDKSGLPSDRFSAERTGGSVSTLTIQRTQQEDSAVYLCASSSGGVANEKLFFGSGTQLSVL.

A single count supports this clone. The CDR3 spells CASSPLGGQNEQFF. The CDR3 DNA follows: TGTGCCAGCTCACCTTTGGGGGGACAGAATGAGCAGTTCTTC. This chain links TRBV18 with TRBJ2-1, with TRBD1 as a possible D gene (7 bases). The V gene lost 3 bases and the J gene lost 7 bases, with 13 bases spanning the gap. The CDR3 has 14 amino acids. CDR1 is KGHSH, CDR2 LQKENI, per germline.

This clone was observed a single time. This chain connects TRBV6-2 or TRBV6-3 to TRBJ1-5; TRBD1 might be the D (6 bases). The CDR3 has 14 amino acids. V was shortened by 4 bases and J by 4 bases, with 11 bases between the two germline ends. Germline CDR1 reads MNHEY; CDR2 reads SVGEGT. This chain's CDR3 is CASSSEDRNQPQHF. DNA of the CDR3: TGTGCCAGCAGTTCGGAGGACAGAAATCAGCCCCAGCATTTT.

The V call is TRBV2, the J call TRBJ1-2; TRBD1 might be the D (5 bases). Trimming took 8 bases from V and 0 from J, leaving 19 bases between them. CDR1 and CDR2 (germline): SNHLY, FYNNEI. The CDR3 contains 16 residues. CDR3 residues: CASDLWEGPANYGYTF. In DNA, the CDR3 is TGTGCCAGCGACCTATGGGAGGGGCCAGCTAACTATGGCTACACCTTC. The full variable domain, in which reference TRBV2 and TRBJ1-2 provide the parts outside the CDR3, is EPEVTQTPSHQVTQMGQEVILRCVPISNHLYFYWYRQILGQKVEFLVSFYNNEISEKSEIFDDQFSVERPDGSNFTLKIRSTKLEDSAMYFCASDLWEGPANYGYTFGSGTRLTVV.

The J gene is TRBJ2-1, the V gene TRBV3-1 (or the pseudogene TRBV3-2), with no clear D. From germline, CDR1 is LGHDT and CDR2 YNNKEL (reference sequence). The CDR3 has 13 amino acids. V was shortened by 1 base and J by 9 bases, with 10 bases between the two germline ends. The CDR3 protein is CASSQAGAAEQFF. In nucleotides, the CDR3 is TGTGCCAGCAGCCAAGCTGGAGCAGCTGAGCAGTTCTTC.

The chain employs TRBV5-4 and TRBJ2-5; D gene uncertain. The V gene lost 2 bases and the J gene lost 4 bases, with 15 bases spanning the gap. Germline V lookup: CDR1 SGHNT, CDR2 YYREEE (reference sequence). This CDR3 contains 15 residues. CDR3 DNA sequence: TGTGCCAGCAGCTTTGGTGCCCTCCCCTCAGAGACCCAGTACTTC. It yields the protein CASSFGALPSETQYF.

The chain uses TRBV28 and TRBJ1-5, with 8 bases lining up with TRBD1. There are 14 residues in the CDR3. V dropped 2 bases and J dropped 5; count of bases not matched to a gene: 2. Germline assignment: CDR1 MDHEN and CDR2 SYDVKM. CDR3 bases: TGTGCCAGCAGTTTAGTGACAGGGGATCAGCCCCAGCATTTT. Amino acid sequence: CASSLVTGDQPQHF.